The 30 T cell receptor beta chains below all came from one sample that was sequenced in a study of T cells in Graves' hyperthyroidism and ophthalmopathy. TCR beta CDR3 sequences were amplified from RNA transcripts. When the TCR CDR3 underwent first-round RT-PCR, the HTBI primer set was used. TCRdb called the multiplex PCR reads again in MiXCR, with one record for every CDR3 protein. The data contain 500,000 or so distinct CDR3 sequences, 17% of them seen just once; the ten biggest clones take up approximately 15%. The sample comprised blood. These receptors originate from a woman between 18 and 29 years old with Graves' ophthalmopathy.

About this clonotype itself: Compared with germline, one end of the junction differs, possibly owing to a read error. The chain joins TRBV2 to TRBJ2-2, with D perhaps being TRBD1 or TRBD2 (5 bases each). Germline V CDR1 and CDR2: SNHLY, FYNNEI. The CDR3 is 14 residues long. The CDR3 DNA follows: TGTGCCAGCAGCACCGGGACCTCTACCGGGGAGCCGTTTTTT. Translation: CASSTGTSTGEPFF.

V and J are TRBV29-1 and TRBJ2-5; perhaps TRBD2 as D (6 bases). The germline V and J ends were trimmed by 1 base and 3 bases, with 9 bases remaining between them. The V gene's germline CDR1 is SQVTM and CDR2 ANQGSEA. The CDR3 runs 13 residues. Here the CDR3 reads CSVEVGGEETQYF. The CDR3 DNA is TGCAGCGTTGAAGTCGGGGGAGAAGAGACCCAGTACTTC.

This clonotype has a handful of counts. This chain joins TRBV27 and TRBJ1-5; D unclear. Germline V gene data show CDR1 as MNHEY and CDR2 as SMNVEV (reference sequence). There are 13 residues in the CDR3. Trimming took off 3 bases at V and 7 bases at J, with 10 bases between the two ends. The CDR3 region has the DNA TGTGCCAGCAGTTTCCGGGTTGAACAGCCCCAGCATTTT. Its translation: CASSFRVEQPQHF.

This clonotype was observed a few times. CDR3 sequence (DNA): TGTGCCAGCAGTGAATATCCCCTAGCGGGGACAGATACGCAGTATTTT. It encodes CASSEYPLAGTDTQYF. V is TRBV25-1 and J is TRBJ2-3; TRBD2 aligns across 9 bases. The ends lost 0 bases at V and 3 bases at J; junction bases unmatched: 4. CDR3 length: 16 residues. Germline V CDR1 and CDR2: MGHDK, SYGVNS.

This chain uses TRBV19 with TRBJ1-5, with D tentatively TRBD1 (5 bases). Germline lookup yields CDR1 LNHDA and CDR2 SQIVND (reference sequence). With 6 bases removed from V and 3 bases from J, the gap between germline ends came to 21 bases. The CDR3 contains 17 residues. CDR3 sequence: CASSLQHSQANNQPQHF. The CDR3 nucleotides are TGTGCCAGTAGCCTTCAGCACTCACAGGCTAACAATCAGCCCCAGCATTTT.

V usage is TRBV20-1 and J usage is TRBJ2-5; 14 bases align to TRBD2. Unmatched junction bases numbered 4, after V lost 5 bases and J lost 5 bases. CDR3 size: 14 residues. CDR1 and CDR2 (germline): DFQATT, SNEGSKA (reference sequence). Here the CDR3 DNA reads TGCAGTGCTCTAAGGACTAGCGGGAGGGAGACCCAGTACTTC. Amino acid sequence: CSALRTSGRETQYF.

The CDR3 here is CRSRGIRANVLTF. For the CDR3, the DNA is TGCCGTAGTCGGGGAATTCGGGCCAACGTCCTGACTTTC. The chain couples TRBV20-1 to TRBJ2-6, with D maybe TRBD2 (5 bases). Germline CDR1 DFQATT, CDR2 SNEGSKA (reference sequence). The CDR3 sequence is 13 residues long.

With respect to this clonotype: Since the CDR3 does not end with the conserved phenylalanine or tryptophan, this likely comes from a read error. The chain joins TRBV28 to TRBJ2-2; 8 nucleotides match TRBD1. Germline V gene data show CDR1 as MDHEN and CDR2 as SYDVKM. The CDR3 has 15 amino acids. V lost 3 bases, J lost 4 bases, and 4 bases stayed unmatched. CDR3 region: CASSLTGAGTGELFS. Here the CDR3 DNA reads TGTGCCAGCAGTTTGACAGGGGCGGGCACCGGGGAGCTGTTTTCT.

This chain joins TRBV13 and TRBJ2-7; a weak D match, TRBD1 (5 bases). Trimming took 1 base from V and 0 from J, leaving 16 bases between them. Germline CDR1 is PRHDT and CDR2 is FYEKMQ (reference sequence). This CDR3 has 17 amino acids. CDR3 amino acids: CASSLEVAGQGSYEQYF. The CDR3 DNA reads as TGTGCCAGCAGCTTAGAAGTAGCAGGGCAGGGCTCCTACGAGCAGTACTTC.

The chain joins TRBV25-1 to TRBJ1-1; D call uncertain. The CDR3 covers 16 residues. Trimming cost V 1 base and J 5 bases, with 17 bases left between them. Germline-derived CDR1 and CDR2 are MGHDK and SYGVNS. The CDR3 nucleotides read TGTGCCAGCAGTGAATCGATCCCACGAGGAGTGACTGAAGCTTTCTTT. This translates into CASSESIPRGVTEAFF. Drawing the rest from reference TRBV25-1 and TRBJ1-1, the complete variable domain is EADIYQTPRYLVIGTGKKITLECSQTMGHDKMYWYQQDPGMELHLIHYSYGVNSTEKGDLSSESTVSRIRTEHFPLTLESARPSHTSQYLCASSESIPRGVTEAFFGQGTRLTVV.

This clonotype was seen a handful of times. This chain joins TRBV11-3 and TRBJ1-1; D is possibly TRBD1 (5 bases). Trimming took 5 bases from V and 2 from J, leaving 15 bases between them. Germline V gives CDR1 SGHNT, CDR2 YENEEA. The length of the CDR3 is 15 residues. CDR3 nucleotides: TGTGCCAGCAGCCTTACCACGGGGGGTAACACTGAAGCTTTCTTT. It yields the protein CASSLTTGGNTEAFF.

This clonotype was recorded many times. The rearrangement links TRBV28 to TRBJ2-1; 8 bases line up with TRBD1. Trimming took 4 bases from V and 3 from J; bases not matched to a gene: 8. There are 16 residues in the CDR3. The germline CDR1 and CDR2 sequences are MDHEN and SYDVKM. The CDR3 DNA reads TGTGCCAGCAGTTCCCCCGGGACAGGAGTCTACAATGAGCAGTTCTTC. It yields the protein CASSSPGTGVYNEQFF. The full variable domain, completed using reference TRBV28 and TRBJ2-1, is DVKVTQSSRYLVKRTGEKVFLECVQDMDHENMFWYRQDPGLGLRLIYFSYDVKMKEKGDIPEGYSVSREKKERFSLILESASTNQTSMYLCASSSPGTGVYNEQFFGPGTRLTVL.

This clonotype was recorded at least ten times. The CDR3 DNA reads TGCGCCAGCAGCCGAGGACAGTCCACTGAAGCTTTCTTT. Protein sequence: CASSRGQSTEAFF. This chain uses TRBV4-1 with TRBJ1-1, with D perhaps TRBD1 (6 bases). This CDR3 is built from 13 residues. Between the trimmed V and J ends, which lost 4 bases and 4 bases, there was a span of 10 bases. Germline V gene lookup returns CDR1 MGHRA and CDR2 YSYEKL.

The chain combines TRBV5-1 with TRBJ2-2, with 7 positions matching TRBD2. Trimming removed 3 bases from V and 3 bases from J; junction bases left unmatched: 5. CDR3 length equals 15 residues. Germline CDR1 is SGHRS and CDR2 is YFSETQ. The CDR3 bases are TGCGCCAGCAGCTCCGGACTAGTGGACACCGGGGAGCTGTTTTTT. This sequence encodes CASSSGLVDTGELFF.

This chain joins TRBV3-1 and TRBJ2-2; D is undetermined. Trimming removed 0 bases from V and 1 base from J, with 9 bases in between. Germline V gene lookup returns CDR1 LGHDT and CDR2 YNNKEL (reference sequence). CDR3 length: 16 amino acids. The DNA of the CDR3 is TGTGCCAGCAGCCAAGATCGGGTGGAGAACACCGGGGAGCTGTTTTTT. This sequence encodes CASSQDRVENTGELFF. The full variable domain, its missing parts supplied by reference TRBV3-1 and TRBJ2-2, is DTAVSQTPKYLVTQMGNDKSIKCEQNLGHDTMYWYKQDSKKFLKIMFSYNNKELIINETVPNRFSPKSPDKAHLNLHINSLELGDSAVYFCASSQDRVENTGELFFGEGSRLTVL.

This clonotype was observed many times. CDR3 nucleotide sequence: TGTGCCACCAGTGATCCAGGGACCTACAATGAGCAGTTCTTC. This gives the protein CATSDPGTYNEQFF. This sequence joins TRBV24-1 and TRBJ2-1, with D possibly TRBD1 on 5 matching bases. The CDR3 sequence is 14 residues long. Germline assignment: CDR1 KGHDR and CDR2 SFDVKD. V was clipped by 3 bases and J by 2 bases, with 7 bases between them.

V gene TRBV3-1 combines with J gene TRBJ1-1; the D gene is possibly TRBD1 (6 bases). Trimming took off 8 bases at V and 6 bases at J, with 13 bases between the two ends. Germline V gene sequence: CDR1 LGHDT, CDR2 YNNKEL (reference sequence). The CDR3 extends over 12 amino acids. The CDR3: CASRGGGPEAFF. CDR3 nucleotides: TGTGCCAGCCGGGGGGGGGGCCCTGAAGCTTTCTTT. Full variable domain (rest looked up from reference TRBV3-1 and TRBJ1-1): DTAVSQTPKYLVTQMGNDKSIKCEQNLGHDTMYWYKQDSKKFLKIMFSYNNKELIINETVPNRFSPKSPDKAHLNLHINSLELGDSAVYFCASRGGGPEAFFGQGTRLTVV.

As regards this clonotype: One end of the junction varies from germline; a read error may be responsible. The chain has TRBV27 and TRBJ2-7; D unresolved. Per the germline V gene, CDR1 is MNHEY and CDR2 is SMNVEV (reference sequence). The CDR3 totals 14 residues. CDR3 in amino acids: CASSTGSSSYERYF. The CDR3, as DNA: TGTGCCAGCAGTACCGGGTCCTCCTCCTACGAGCGGTACTTC.

This clonotype was observed at least ten times. The V and J genes are TRBV28 and TRBJ2-1; D is perhaps TRBD2 (6 bases). Trimming pared 1 base from V and 8 bases from J, leaving 21 bases between. There are 17 residues in the CDR3. Germline V lookup: CDR1 MDHEN, CDR2 SYDVKM. As DNA, the CDR3 is TGTGCCAGCAGTTTATTATTCCCCCGGGAGTTAGACCATGAGCAGTTCTTC. Its translation: CASSLLFPRELDHEQFF.

Regarding this clonotype: A read error is possible here, since a much larger clone lies one base away. V is TRBV7-2 and J is TRBJ2-1; 14 bases fit TRBD2. The germline gives CDR1 SGHTA, CDR2 FQGNSA. V shed 4 bases and J 2 bases; nucleotides not matched to a gene: 7. The CDR3 is made up of 18 amino acids. CDR3 sequence: CASSYRTSGGLTYNEQFF. The CDR3 bases are TGTGCCAGCAGCTACAGGACTAGCGGGGGGTTAACCTACAATGAGCAGTTCTTC.

This clonotype was seen at least ten times. The CDR3 is CASSEGTVETGELFF. DNA of the CDR3: TGTGCCAGCAGTGAAGGGACAGTTGAAACCGGGGAGCTGTTTTTT. This chain links TRBV6-1 with TRBJ2-2; D might be TRBD1 (6 bases). V lost 1 base to trimming and J lost 5 bases, with 11 bases between them. The CDR3 has 15 residues. Germline V gives CDR1 MNHNS, CDR2 SASEGT.

The chain carries TRBV6-2 or TRBV6-3 and TRBJ1-3; TRBD1 is a possible D gene (6 bases). Germline CDR1 MNHEY, CDR2 SVGEGT. Trimming shortened V by 10 bases and J by 3 bases, and 22 bases separated the two germline ends. CDR3 size: 16 residues. Here the CDR3 DNA reads TGTGCCACCTCTAAAGGGGACACAATAATTGGAAACACCATATATTTT. Amino acids: CATSKGDTIIGNTIYF.

This clonotype was counted many times. The gene calls are TRBV29-1 and TRBJ2-7; D not certain. Trimming stripped 0 bases from V and 0 bases from J, with 6 bases between. Looked up from germline, CDR1 is SQVTM and CDR2 is ANQGSEA. There are 13 residues in the CDR3. The CDR3, as DNA: TGCAGCGTTGAAGAACCGAGCTCCTACGAGCAGTACTTC. This sequence encodes CSVEEPSSYEQYF.

This clonotype was seen only once. The chain has TRBV4-1 and TRBJ2-7; 7 bases map to TRBD1. V trimming: 2 bases; J trimming: 6 bases; junction bases outside the gene matches: 4. Germline V lookup: CDR1 MGHRA, CDR2 YSYEKL. The CDR3 runs 13 residues. The CDR3 sequence: CASSQTGVREQYF. The CDR3 DNA is TGCGCCAGCAGCCAAACAGGGGTACGCGAGCAGTACTTC.

This clonotype was observed at least ten times. The chain is built from TRBV28 and TRBJ2-5, with 8 bases identical to TRBD2. Germline values: CDR1 MDHEN, CDR2 SYDVKM. CDR3 length equals 16 residues. J lost 1 base, V lost 6 bases, and 10 bases had no gene match. This chain's CDR3 is CASSTPRGGGQETQYF. For the CDR3, the DNA is TGTGCCAGCAGCACCCCACGGGGGGGCGGCCAAGAGACCCAGTACTTC.

This chain's CDR3 is CASSEGGTSFKPTQYF. The CDR3 DNA reads as TGTGCCAGCAGTGAAGGAGGAACTAGCTTTAAACCTACGCAGTATTTT. V and J are TRBV6-1 and TRBJ2-3; D might be TRBD2 (6 bases). This CDR3 region has 16 residues. Trimming removed 1 base at V and 8 bases at J, with 19 bases between. CDR1 MNHNS and CDR2 SASEGT come from the germline V gene.

The chain uses TRBV4-1 and TRBJ2-3; D may be TRBD1 or TRBD2 (5 bases each). Germline lookup yields CDR1 MGHRA and CDR2 YSYEKL. The CDR3 runs 15 residues. The ends were cut back, 4 bases at V and 2 bases at J, with 13 bases in the middle. CDR3 protein: CASSRGYAYTDTQYF. DNA of the CDR3: TGCGCCAGCAGCCGGGGGTACGCTTACACAGATACGCAGTATTTT.

This clonotype occurred many times. The chain is built from TRBV27 and TRBJ2-7; 7 nucleotides agree with TRBD2. Germline CDR1 MNHEY, CDR2 SMNVEV (reference sequence). This CDR3 has 14 amino acids. V dropped 6 bases and J dropped 2; count of bases not matched to a gene: 7. The CDR3 here is CASSIAGQTYEQYF. In DNA, the CDR3 is TGTGCCAGCAGCATAGCGGGTCAAACCTACGAGCAGTACTTC.

DNA for the CDR3: TGTGCCAGCAGCGTAGCAGGGAAGCGATATGAGCAGTTCTTC. This codes for CASSVAGKRYEQFF. The rearrangement joins TRBV9 to TRBJ2-1; D perhaps matches TRBD1 (5 bases). The CDR3 contains 14 residues. Trimming took off 0 bases at V and 8 bases at J, with 12 bases between the two ends. The germline V gene encodes CDR1 SGDLS and CDR2 YYNGEE.

This clonotype was seen ten or more times. The chain recombines TRBV28 with TRBJ2-1; no reliable D call. This CDR3 comprises 12 residues. With 3 bases removed from V and 2 bases from J, the gap between germline ends came to 2 bases. The germline V gene encodes CDR1 MDHEN and CDR2 SYDVKM. In nucleotides, the CDR3 is TGTGCCAGCAGTTTTCCCTACAATGAGCAGTTCTTC. It specifies CASSFPYNEQFF.